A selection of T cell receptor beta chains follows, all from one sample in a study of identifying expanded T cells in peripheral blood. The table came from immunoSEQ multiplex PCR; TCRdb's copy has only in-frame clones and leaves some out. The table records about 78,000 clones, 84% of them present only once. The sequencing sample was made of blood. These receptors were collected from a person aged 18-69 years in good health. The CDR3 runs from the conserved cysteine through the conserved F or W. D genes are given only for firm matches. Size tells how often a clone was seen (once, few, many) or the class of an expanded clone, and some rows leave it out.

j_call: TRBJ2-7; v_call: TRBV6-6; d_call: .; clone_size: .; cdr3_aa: CASSYSRGPPYEQYF; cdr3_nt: TGTGCCAGCAGTTACTCGAGGGGACCTCCCTACGAGCAGTACTTC
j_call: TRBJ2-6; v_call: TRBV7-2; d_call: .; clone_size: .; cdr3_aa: CASSLAGRAAGANVLTF; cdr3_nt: TGTGCCAGCAGCTTAGCGGGCAGGGCTGCCGGGGCCAACGTCCTGACTTTC
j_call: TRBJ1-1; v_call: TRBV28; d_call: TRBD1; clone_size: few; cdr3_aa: CAGCRGRGCTEAFF; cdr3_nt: TGTGCGGGATGCAGGGGGCGAGGCTGTACTGAAGCTTTCTTT
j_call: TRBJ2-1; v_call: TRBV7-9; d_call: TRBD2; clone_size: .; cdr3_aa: CASRGAGGVTNEQFF; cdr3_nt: TGTGCCAGCAGGGGAGCGGGAGGGGTCACCAATGAGCAGTTCTTC
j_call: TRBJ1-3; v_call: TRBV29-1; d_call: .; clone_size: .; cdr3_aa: CSVEVGGVWDTIYF; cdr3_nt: TGCAGCGTTGAAGTCGGAGGGGTTTGGGACACCATATATTTT
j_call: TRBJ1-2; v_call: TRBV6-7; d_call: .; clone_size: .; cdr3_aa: CASSPPAGGYTF; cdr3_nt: TGTGCCAGCAGCCCCCCGGCGGGTGGCTACACCTTC
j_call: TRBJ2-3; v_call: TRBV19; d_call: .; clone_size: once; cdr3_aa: CASTEGVTDTQYF; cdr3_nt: TGTGCCAGTACAGAGGGGGTCACAGATACGCAGTATTTT
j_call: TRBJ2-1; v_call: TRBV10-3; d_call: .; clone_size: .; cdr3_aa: CAISGQRDEQFF; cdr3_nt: TGTGCCATCAGTGGGCAGAGGGATGAGCAGTTCTTC
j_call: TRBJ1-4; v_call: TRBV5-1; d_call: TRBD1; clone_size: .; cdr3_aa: CASRQGFTNEKLFF; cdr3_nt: TGCGCCAGCAGACAGGGGTTCACTAATGAAAAACTGTTTTTT
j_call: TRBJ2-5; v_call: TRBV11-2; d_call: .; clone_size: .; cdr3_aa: CASSPGVGQETQYF; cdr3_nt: TGTGCCAGCAGCCCAGGAGTAGGGCAAGAGACCCAGTACTTC
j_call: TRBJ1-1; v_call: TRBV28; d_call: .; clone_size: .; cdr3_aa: CASRQGMNTEAFF; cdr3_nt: TGTGCCAGCAGACAAGGGATGAACACTGAAGCTTTCTTT
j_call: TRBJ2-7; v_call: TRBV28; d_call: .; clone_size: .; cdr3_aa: CASIPQGHGEQYF; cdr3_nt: TGTGCCAGCATCCCCCAGGGGCACGGCGAGCAGTACTTC
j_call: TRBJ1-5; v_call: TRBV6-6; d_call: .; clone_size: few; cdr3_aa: CASRRDSNQPQHF; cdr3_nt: TGTGCCAGCAGGCGGGATTCTAATCAGCCCCAGCATTTT
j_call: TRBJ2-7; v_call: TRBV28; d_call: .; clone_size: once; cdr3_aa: CASIETGSYEQYF; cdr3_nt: TGTGCCAGCATTGAGACAGGCTCCTACGAGCAGTACTTC
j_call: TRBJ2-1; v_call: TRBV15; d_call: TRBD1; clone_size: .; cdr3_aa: CSRLGAGGYNEQFF; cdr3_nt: TGTTCTCGACTCGGGGCAGGGGGCTACAATGAGCAGTTCTTC
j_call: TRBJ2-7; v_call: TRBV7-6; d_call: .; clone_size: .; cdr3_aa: CASSLVASFTYEQYF; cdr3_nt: TGTGCCAGCAGCTTAGTAGCTAGCTTCACCTACGAGCAGTACTTC
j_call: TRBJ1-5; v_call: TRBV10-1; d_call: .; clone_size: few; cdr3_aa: CASRTTGCNQPQHF; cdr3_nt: TGCGCCAGCAGGACGACAGGATGCAATCAGCCCCAGCATTTT
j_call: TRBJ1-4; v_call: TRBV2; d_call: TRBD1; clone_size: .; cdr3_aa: CASNTGGTNEKLFF; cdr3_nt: TGTGCCAGCAACACAGGGGGCACTAATGAAAAACTGTTTTTT
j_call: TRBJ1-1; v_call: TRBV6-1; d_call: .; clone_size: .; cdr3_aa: CASNREMNTEAFF; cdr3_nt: TGTGCCAGCAACAGGGAGATGAACACTGAAGCTTTCTTT
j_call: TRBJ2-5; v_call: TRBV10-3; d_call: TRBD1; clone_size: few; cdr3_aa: CAIRGGQGAETQYF; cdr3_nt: TGTGCCATCAGGGGGGGACAGGGGGCAGAGACCCAGTACTTC
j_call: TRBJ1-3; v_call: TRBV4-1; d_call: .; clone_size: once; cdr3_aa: CASSERDPASRRIRNTIYF; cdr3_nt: TGCGCCAGCAGTGAGAGGGACCCGGCTTCTCGTAGGATCCGAAACACCATATATTTT
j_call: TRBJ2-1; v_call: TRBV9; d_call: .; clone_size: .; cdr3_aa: CASSQISGAPPGSQFF; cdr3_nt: TGTGCCAGCAGCCAGATATCCGGGGCGCCCCCGGGTAGTCAGTTCTTC
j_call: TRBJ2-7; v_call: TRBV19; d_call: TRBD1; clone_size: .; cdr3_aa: CASSTGFRQGARYEQYF; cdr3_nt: TGTGCCAGTAGTACAGGCTTCAGACAGGGAGCGAGATACGAGCAGTACTTC
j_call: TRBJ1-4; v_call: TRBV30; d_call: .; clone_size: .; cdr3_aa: CAWGRRDLNEKLFF; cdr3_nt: TGTGCCTGGGGACGCAGGGACCTTAATGAAAAACTGTTTTTT
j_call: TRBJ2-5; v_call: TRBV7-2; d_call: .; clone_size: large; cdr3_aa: CASSLVVAEQETQYF; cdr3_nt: TGTGCCAGCAGCTTAGTTGTCGCCGAGCAAGAGACCCAGTACTTC
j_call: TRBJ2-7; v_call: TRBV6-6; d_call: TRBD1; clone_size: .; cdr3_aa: CASSGTGGGNEQYF; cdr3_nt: TGTGCCAGCAGTGGTACAGGGGGCGGCAACGAGCAGTACTTC
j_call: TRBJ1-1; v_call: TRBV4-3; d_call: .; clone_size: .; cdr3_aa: CASSQGVGKGGGNTEAFF; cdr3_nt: TGCGCCAGCAGCCAAGGGGTAGGGAAAGGTGGAGGGAACACTGAAGCTTTCTTT
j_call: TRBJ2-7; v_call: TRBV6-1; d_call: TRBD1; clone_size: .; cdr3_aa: CASSGTGDSYEQYF; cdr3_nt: TGTGCCAGCAGTGGCACAGGGGACTCCTACGAGCAGTACTTC
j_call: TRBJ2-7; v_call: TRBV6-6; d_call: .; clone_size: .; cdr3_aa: CASSYTPTTYEQYF; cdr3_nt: TGTGCCAGCAGTTACACCCCCACGACCTACGAGCAGTACTTC
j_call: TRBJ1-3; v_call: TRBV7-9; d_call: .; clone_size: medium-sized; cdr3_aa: CASSLYTAGNTIYF; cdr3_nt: TGTGCCAGCAGCTTATACACAGCTGGAAACACCATATATTTT
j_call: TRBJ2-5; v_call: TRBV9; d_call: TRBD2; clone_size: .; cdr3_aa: CASSVGAGGHQETQYF; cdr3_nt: TGTGCCAGCAGCGTAGGAGCGGGAGGGCATCAAGAGACCCAGTACTTC
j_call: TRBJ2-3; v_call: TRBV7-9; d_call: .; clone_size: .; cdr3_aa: CASSPTGTDTQYF; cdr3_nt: TGTGCCAGCAGTCCTACAGGGACAGATACGCAGTATTTT
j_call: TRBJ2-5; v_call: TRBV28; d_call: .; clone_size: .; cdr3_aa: CASSGETQYF; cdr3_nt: TGTGCCAGCAGTGGAGAGACCCAGTACTTC
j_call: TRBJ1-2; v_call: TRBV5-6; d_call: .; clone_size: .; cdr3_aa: CASSSRDGSRYTF; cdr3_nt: TGTGCCAGCAGCTCGCGGGATGGGTCGCGCTACACCTTC
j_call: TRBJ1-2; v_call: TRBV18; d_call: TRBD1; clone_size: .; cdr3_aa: CASSPGQGDYGYTF; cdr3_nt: TGTGCCAGCTCACCAGGGCAGGGGGATTATGGCTACACCTTC
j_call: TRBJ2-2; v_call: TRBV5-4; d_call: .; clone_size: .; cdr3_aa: CASSLTGLNTGELFF; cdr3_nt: TGTGCCAGCAGCTTGACAGGGTTGAACACCGGGGAGCTGTTTTTT
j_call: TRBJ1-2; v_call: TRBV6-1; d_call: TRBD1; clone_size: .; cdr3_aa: CASSTGGEVYGYTF; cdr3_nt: TGTGCCAGCAGTACAGGGGGGGAGGTCTATGGCTACACCTTC
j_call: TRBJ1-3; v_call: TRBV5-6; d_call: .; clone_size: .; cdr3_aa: CASSAWNYYSGNTIYF; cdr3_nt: TGTGCCAGCAGCGCATGGAATTATTACTCTGGAAACACCATATATTTT
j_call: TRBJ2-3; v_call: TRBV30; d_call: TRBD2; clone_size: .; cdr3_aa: CAWSGLAGGQWGQYF; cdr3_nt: TGTGCCTGGAGTGGATTAGCGGGAGGACAGTGGGGGCAGTATTTT
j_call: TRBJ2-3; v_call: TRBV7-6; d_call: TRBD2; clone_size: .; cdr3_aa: CASSLGGWRELGSDTQYF; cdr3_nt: TGTGCCAGCAGCTTAGGGGGCTGGCGGGAGTTGGGTTCAGATACGCAGTATTTT
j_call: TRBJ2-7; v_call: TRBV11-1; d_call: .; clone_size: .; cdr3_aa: CASSLGDRAYEQYF; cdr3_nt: TGTGCCAGCAGCTTAGGAGACAGAGCCTACGAGCAGTACTTC
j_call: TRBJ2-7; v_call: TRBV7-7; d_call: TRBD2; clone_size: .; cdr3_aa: CASSMTSGSPEQYF; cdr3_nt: TGTGCTAGCAGCATGACTAGCGGGAGTCCCGAGCAGTACTTC
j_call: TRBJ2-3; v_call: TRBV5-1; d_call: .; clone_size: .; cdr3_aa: CASLMVGTDTQYF; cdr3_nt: TGCGCCAGTTTAATGGTGGGCACAGATACGCAGTATTTT
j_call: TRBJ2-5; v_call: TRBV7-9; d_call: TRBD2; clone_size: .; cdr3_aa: CASSVDGSGRETQYF; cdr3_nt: TGTGCCAGCAGCGTCGATGGTAGCGGGAGGGAGACCCAGTACTTC
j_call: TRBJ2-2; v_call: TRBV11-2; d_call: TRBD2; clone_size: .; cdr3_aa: CASSFSLAATGELFF; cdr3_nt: TGTGCCAGCAGCTTCAGCCTAGCGGCCACCGGGGAGCTGTTTTTT
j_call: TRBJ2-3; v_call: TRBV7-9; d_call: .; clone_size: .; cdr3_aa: CASSIHLPQGETDTQYF; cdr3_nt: TGTGCCAGCAGCATCCACCTCCCACAGGGCGAGACAGATACGCAGTATTTT
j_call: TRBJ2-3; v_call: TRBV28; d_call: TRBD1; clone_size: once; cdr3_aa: CASREQGFTDTQYF; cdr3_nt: TGTGCCAGCAGAGAACAGGGGTTTACAGATACGCAGTATTTT
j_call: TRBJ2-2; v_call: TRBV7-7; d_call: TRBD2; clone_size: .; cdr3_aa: CASSLESGGIGELFF; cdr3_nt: TGTGCTAGCAGCTTAGAGTCGGGAGGGATCGGGGAGCTGTTTTTT
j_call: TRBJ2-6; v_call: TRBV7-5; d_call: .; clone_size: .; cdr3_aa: CARSLAHQGAGANVLTF; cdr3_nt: TGTGCCAGAAGCTTAGCGCATCAGGGGGCTGGGGCCAACGTCCTGACTTTC
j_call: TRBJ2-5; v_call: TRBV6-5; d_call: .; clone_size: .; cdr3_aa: CASSRDFQETQYF; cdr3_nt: TGTGCCAGCAGTCGGGACTTTCAAGAGACCCAGTACTTC
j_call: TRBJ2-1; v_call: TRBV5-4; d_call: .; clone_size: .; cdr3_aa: CASSLVGSEQFF; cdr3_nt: TGTGCCAGCAGCTTGGTAGGGAGTGAGCAGTTCTTC
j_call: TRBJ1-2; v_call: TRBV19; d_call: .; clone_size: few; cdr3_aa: CASTSGIDGYTF; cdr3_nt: .
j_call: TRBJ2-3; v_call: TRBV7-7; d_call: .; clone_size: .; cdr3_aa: CASSSAGSTDTQYF; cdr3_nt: TGTGCTAGCAGCTCAGCGGGCAGCACAGATACGCAGTATTTT
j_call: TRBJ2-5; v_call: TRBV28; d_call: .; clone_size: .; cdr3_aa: CASSFAVGGPYF; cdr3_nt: TGTGCCAGCAGTTTCGCGGTAGGGGGGCCTTACTTC
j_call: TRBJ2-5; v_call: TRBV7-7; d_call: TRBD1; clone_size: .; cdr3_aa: CASSPGTGYEETQYF; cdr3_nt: TGTGCTAGCAGCCCCGGGACAGGGTATGAGGAGACCCAGTACTTC